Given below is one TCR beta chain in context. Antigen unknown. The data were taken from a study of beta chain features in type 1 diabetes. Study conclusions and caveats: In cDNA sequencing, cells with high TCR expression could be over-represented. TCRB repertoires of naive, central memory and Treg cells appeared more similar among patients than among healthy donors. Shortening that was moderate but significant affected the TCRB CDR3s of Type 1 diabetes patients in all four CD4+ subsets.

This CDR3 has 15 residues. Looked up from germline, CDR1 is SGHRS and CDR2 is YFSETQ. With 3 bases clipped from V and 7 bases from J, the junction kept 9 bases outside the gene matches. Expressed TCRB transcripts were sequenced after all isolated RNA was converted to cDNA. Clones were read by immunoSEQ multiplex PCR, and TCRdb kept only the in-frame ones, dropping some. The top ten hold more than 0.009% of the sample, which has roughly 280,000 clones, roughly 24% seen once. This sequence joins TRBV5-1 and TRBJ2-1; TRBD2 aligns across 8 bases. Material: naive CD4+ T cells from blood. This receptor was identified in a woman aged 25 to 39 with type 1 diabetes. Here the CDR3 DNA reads TGCGCCAGCAGCTCGCAAGCGGGAGCAAGGAATGAGCAGTTCTTC. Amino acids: CASSSQAGARNEQFF.